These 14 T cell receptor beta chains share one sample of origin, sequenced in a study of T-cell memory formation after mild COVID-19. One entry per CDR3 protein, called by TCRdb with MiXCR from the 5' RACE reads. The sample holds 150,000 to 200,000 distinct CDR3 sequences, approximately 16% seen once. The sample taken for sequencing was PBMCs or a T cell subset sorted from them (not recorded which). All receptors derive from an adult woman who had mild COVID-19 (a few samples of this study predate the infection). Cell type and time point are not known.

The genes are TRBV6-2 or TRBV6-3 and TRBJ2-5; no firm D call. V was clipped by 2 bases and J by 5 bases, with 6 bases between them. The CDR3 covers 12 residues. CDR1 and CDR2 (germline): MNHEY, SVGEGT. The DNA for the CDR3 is TGTGCCAGCAGTTACGGGTGGGAGACCCAGTACTTC. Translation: CASSYGWETQYF.

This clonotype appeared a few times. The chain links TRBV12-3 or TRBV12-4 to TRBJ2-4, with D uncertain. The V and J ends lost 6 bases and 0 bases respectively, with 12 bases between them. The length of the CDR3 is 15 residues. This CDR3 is CASRGINLAKNIQYF. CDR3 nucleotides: TGTGCCAGCAGAGGGATTAACCTAGCCAAAAACATTCAGTACTTC.

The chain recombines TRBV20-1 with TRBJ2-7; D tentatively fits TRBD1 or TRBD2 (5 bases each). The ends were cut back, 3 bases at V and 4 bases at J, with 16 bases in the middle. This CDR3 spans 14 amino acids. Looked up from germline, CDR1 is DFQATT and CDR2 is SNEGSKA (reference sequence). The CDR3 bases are TGCAGTGCTAGTCCCTCTCAGGGAGAATACGAGCAGTACTTC. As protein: CSASPSQGEYEQYF.

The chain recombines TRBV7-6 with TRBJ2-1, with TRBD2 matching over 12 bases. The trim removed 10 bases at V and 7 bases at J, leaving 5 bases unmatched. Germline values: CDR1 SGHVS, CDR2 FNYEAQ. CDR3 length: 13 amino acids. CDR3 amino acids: CATRLAGGNEQFF. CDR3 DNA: TGTGCCACCCGGCTAGCGGGAGGGAATGAGCAGTTCTTC.

This CDR3 is CASSLLGVAYQETQYF. CDR3 DNA: TGTGCCAGCAGTTTACTAGGGGTGGCGTACCAAGAGACCCAGTACTTC. The V gene is TRBV27, the J gene TRBJ2-5, with D possibly being TRBD1 (5 bases). The germline V and J ends were trimmed by 2 bases and 0 bases, with 13 bases remaining between them. The germline gives CDR1 MNHEY, CDR2 SMNVEV (reference sequence). This CDR3 is built from 16 residues.

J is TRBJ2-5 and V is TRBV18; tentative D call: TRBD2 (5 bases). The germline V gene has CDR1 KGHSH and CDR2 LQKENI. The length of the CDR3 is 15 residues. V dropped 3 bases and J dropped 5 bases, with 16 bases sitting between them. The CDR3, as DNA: TGTGCCAGCTCACCTAATTCCGGGATTGCGGAGACCCAGTACTTC. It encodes CASSPNSGIAETQYF.

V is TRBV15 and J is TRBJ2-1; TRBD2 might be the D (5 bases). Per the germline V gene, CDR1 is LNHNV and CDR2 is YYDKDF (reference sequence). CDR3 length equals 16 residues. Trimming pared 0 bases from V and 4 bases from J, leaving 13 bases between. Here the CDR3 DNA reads TGTGCCACCAGCAGAGATCCGGGGTTAACATACAATGAGCAGTTCTTC. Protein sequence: CATSRDPGLTYNEQFF.

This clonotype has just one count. The CDR3 region has the DNA TGTGCCAGCAGCGAGGAATCCTCCTATCAGCCCCAGCATTTT. Translating it yields CASSEESSYQPQHF. The chain is built from TRBV6-5 and TRBJ1-5, with unresolved D. The CDR3 runs 14 residues. Between the trimmed V and J ends, which lost 6 bases and 5 bases, there was a span of 14 bases. CDR1 and CDR2 from the germline V gene are MNHEY and SVGAGI.

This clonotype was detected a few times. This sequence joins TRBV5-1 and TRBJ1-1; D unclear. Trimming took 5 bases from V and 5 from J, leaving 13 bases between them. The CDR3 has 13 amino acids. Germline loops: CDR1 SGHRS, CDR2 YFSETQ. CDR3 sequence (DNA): TGCGCCAGCAGTAACGGGTTTGGTACTGAAGCTTTCTTT. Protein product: CASSNGFGTEAFF.

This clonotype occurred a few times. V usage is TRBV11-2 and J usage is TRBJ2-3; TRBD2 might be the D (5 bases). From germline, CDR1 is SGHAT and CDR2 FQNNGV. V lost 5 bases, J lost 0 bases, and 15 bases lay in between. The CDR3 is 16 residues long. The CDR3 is CASSPGLPSSTDTQYF. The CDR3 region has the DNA TGTGCCAGCAGCCCAGGACTTCCCTCTAGCACAGATACGCAGTATTTT.

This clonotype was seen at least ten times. CDR3 region: CASTYKVNEQFF. Written as DNA, the CDR3 is TGTGCCAGCACCTACAAGGTCAATGAGCAGTTCTTC. The chain is built from TRBV6-1 and TRBJ2-1; D remains ambiguous. The CDR3 extends over 12 amino acids. The germline V gene has CDR1 MNHNS and CDR2 SASEGT. The germline V and J ends were trimmed by 7 bases and 6 bases, with 10 bases remaining between them.

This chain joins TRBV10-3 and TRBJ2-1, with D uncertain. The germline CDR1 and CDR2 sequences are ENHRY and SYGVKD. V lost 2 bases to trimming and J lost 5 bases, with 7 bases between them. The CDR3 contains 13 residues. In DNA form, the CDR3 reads TGTGCCATCAGTGAGGTGTCGAACAATGAGCAGTTCTTC. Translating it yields CAISEVSNNEQFF.

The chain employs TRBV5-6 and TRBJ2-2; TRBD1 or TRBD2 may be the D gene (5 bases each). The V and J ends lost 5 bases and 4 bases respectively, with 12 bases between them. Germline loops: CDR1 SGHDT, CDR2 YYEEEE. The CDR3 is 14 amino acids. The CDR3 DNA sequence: TGTGCCAGCAGGCCCGTGAGGGGCACCGGGGAGCTGTTTTTT. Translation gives CASRPVRGTGELFF. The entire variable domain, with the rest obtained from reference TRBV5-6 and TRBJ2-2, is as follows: DAGVTQSPTHLIKTRGQQVTLRCSPKSGHDTVSWYQQALGQGPQFIFQYYEEEERQRGNFPDRFSGHQFPNYSSELNVNALLLGDSALYLCASRPVRGTGELFFGEGSRLTVL.

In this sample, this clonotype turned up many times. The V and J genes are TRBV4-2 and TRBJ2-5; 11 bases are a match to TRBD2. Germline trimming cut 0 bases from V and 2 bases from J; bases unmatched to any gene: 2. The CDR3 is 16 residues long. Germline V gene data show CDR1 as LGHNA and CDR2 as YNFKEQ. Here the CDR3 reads CASSQDGTSGQETQYF. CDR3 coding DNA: TGTGCCAGCAGCCAAGACGGGACTAGCGGTCAAGAGACCCAGTACTTC.